This T cell receptor beta chain stems from a study of Graves' ophthalmopathy and Graves' hyperthyroidism. The CDR3 runs 15 residues. Trimming pared 4 bases from V and 0 bases from J, leaving 13 bases between. Germline loops: CDR1 SGHDN, CDR2 FVKESK. This clonotype was observed a few times. Lactation, pregnancy, uncontrolled infections and other autoimmune diseases were all grounds for excluding patients. From RNA, the CDR3 regions of TCR beta chains were amplified and sequenced. After a first-round RT-PCR with HTBI primers, a second-round multiplex PCR was run. TCRdb independently ran MiXCR on the multiplex PCR reads; one entry per CDR3 protein. Among approximately 700,000 distinct CDR3 sequences listed, 35% to 50% were seen once.

This TCR was recovered from an adult man with Graves' ophthalmopathy. The V and J genes are TRBV14 and TRBJ2-7, with D unclear. Sample: peripheral blood. In DNA form, the CDR3 reads TGTGCCAGCAGCCCCGACTCCCGACCCTCCTACGAGCAGTACTTC. Amino acids: CASSPDSRPSYEQYF.